One and the same sample provided the 2 T cell receptor beta chains below, sequenced in a study of shared clonotypes between healthy human individuals. The table came from immunoSEQ multiplex PCR; TCRdb's copy has only in-frame clones and leaves some out. Of approximately 1.5 million clones in the sample, around 98.5% were seen once. The sequencing sample was made of naive CD4+ T cells sorted from blood. Subset of the sample: CD45RA+ positively selected. Every receptor here comes from a man in his thirties or forties in good health.

This rearrangement joins TRBV4-3 to TRBJ1-1; D unclear. V shed 0 bases and J shed 2 bases, with 10 bases lying between them. The CDR3 totals 15 residues. Germline CDR1 is LGHNA and CDR2 is YSLEER. CDR3 sequence reads: CASSQEVSLNTEAFF. The CDR3 DNA is TGCGCCAGCAGCCAAGAGGTCAGTTTAAACACTGAAGCTTTCTTT.

The rearrangement joins TRBV4-3 to TRBJ1-1; D is undetermined. V was clipped by 5 bases and J by 3 bases, with 13 bases between them. CDR1 and CDR2 (germline): LGHNA, YSLEER. The length of the CDR3 is 14 residues. The CDR3 region is CASSYNFLDTEAFF. The DNA for the CDR3 is TGCGCCAGCAGCTACAACTTTTTGGACACTGAAGCTTTCTTT.